This T cell receptor beta chain was retrieved from a study of OX40 agonist ivuxolimab in advanced cancers. Germline CDR1 LNHDA, CDR2 SQIVND (reference sequence). V gave up 7 bases and J gave up 5 bases; unmatched junction bases: 8. This CDR3 has 14 residues. Study-wide results and limits: Partial responders receiving 0.1-3.0 mg/kg showed among the lowest clonal expansion. Some nonresponders additionally presented with little normalized T-cell clonal expansion. CD8+ T cells showed, on average, more clonal expansion than CD4+ cells.

A word on this clone: The antigen remains undetermined.

Here immunoSEQ multiplex PCR was the method, and the copy in TCRdb shows in-frame clones only, minus some. The sample includes tens of thousands of clones, about 95% of them seen just once. This sequence originates from an adult with an advanced solid tumor such as melanoma, head and neck, liver or kidney cancer. The source material was CD4+ or CD8+ T cells sorted from blood, sampled in a trial of the OX40 agonist ivuxolimab. The chain carries TRBV19 and TRBJ2-3, with 8 bases that match TRBD2. This chain's CDR3 is CASNNGGAGDTQYF. In DNA, the CDR3 is TGTGCCAGTAACAACGGGGGGGCCGGAGATACGCAGTATTTT. The whole variable domain, remainder taken from reference TRBV19 and TRBJ2-3, is DGGITQSPKYLFRKEGQNVTLSCEQNLNHDAMYWYRQDPGQGLRLIYYSQIVNDFQKGDIAEGYSVSREKKESFPLTVTSAQKNPTAFYLCASNNGGAGDTQYFGPGTRLTVL.